The 30 T cell receptor beta chains in this list originate from one sample, sequenced in a study of cytomegalovirus exposure and HLA in healthy donors (dated 2017 in TCRdb). Library method: the immunoSEQ multiplex PCR assay. For the multiplex PCR, a mixture combining 60 forward primers for TCR Vbeta segments and 13 reverse primers for TCR Jbeta segments was used. TCRdb mirrors the immuneACCESS table, restricted to in-frame sequences. Some clones are absent from its copies; in checked studies, under half trace to an unresolved V gene, and the reason for the others is unknown. This sample is represented by 110,000 to 150,000 clones; approximately 78% of them were singletons. Approximately 4% of the sample goes to the ten largest clones. Sequenced input: PBMCs. The receptors were sampled from a woman in her 40s in good health and CMV-seropositive.

V and J are TRBV18 and TRBJ2-1, with 8 bases fitting TRBD1. This CDR3 contains 15 residues. Germline-derived CDR1 and CDR2 are KGHSH and LQKENI. The V and J ends lost 3 bases and 2 bases, in that order; junction bases with no gene match: 3. The CDR3 here is CASSPGQDTYNEQFF. The CDR3 DNA is TGTGCCAGCTCACCGGGACAGGACACCTACAATGAGCAGTTCTTC.

CDR3 protein: CASRILQGRAYEQYF. The CDR3 nucleotides read TGTGCCAGCAGGATCTTACAGGGTAGGGCCTACGAGCAGTACTTC. This chain connects TRBV6-5 to TRBJ2-7, with a weak D call TRBD1 (6 bases). This CDR3 is built from 15 residues. The germline CDR1 and CDR2 sequences are MNHEY and SVGAGI. Trimming shortened V by 6 bases and J by 2 bases, and 17 bases separated the two germline ends.

V usage is TRBV28 and J usage is TRBJ2-5, with 9 bases aligning to TRBD1. With the DNA end fitting TRBJ2-7 better, the J assignment may be wrong. Looked up from germline, CDR1 is MDHEN and CDR2 is SYDVKM. This CDR3 contains 14 residues. CDR3 bases: TGTGCCAGCAGTCTGTTGAGACAGGGGGGCGAGCAGTACTTC. It translates to CASSLLRQGGEQYF.

This chain links TRBV18 with TRBJ1-4, with 7 bases fitting TRBD1. Germline V gene sequence: CDR1 KGHSH, CDR2 LQKENI. The V gene end was trimmed by 4 bases and the J gene end by 6 bases; junction bases not matched to a gene: 2. This CDR3 region has 13 residues. In nucleotides, the CDR3 is TGTGCCAGCTCACGCGGACAGGATGAAAAACTGTTTTTT. The encoded protein is CASSRGQDEKLFF. The entire variable domain, with the rest obtained from reference TRBV18 and TRBJ1-4, is as follows: NAGVMQNPRHLVRRRGQEARLRCSPMKGHSHVYWYRQLPEEGLKFMVYLQKENIIDESGMPKERFSAEFPKEGPSILRIQQVVRGDSAAYFCASSRGQDEKLFFGSGTQLSVL.

This rearrangement joins TRBV2 to TRBJ2-6, with a possible D match to TRBD2 (5 bases). The CDR3 runs 17 residues. Germline lookup yields CDR1 SNHLY and CDR2 FYNNEI. Between the trimmed V and J ends, which lost 4 bases and 0 bases, there was a span of 13 bases. CDR3 loop: CASSVGVGSSGANVLTF. DNA for the CDR3: TGTGCCAGCAGTGTCGGTGTAGGGAGCTCTGGGGCCAACGTCCTGACTTTC.

The CDR3 DNA reads as TGTGCCAGCAGCCAGGACAAGATCTCCTACGAGCAGTACTTC. Translation gives CASSQDKISYEQYF. V gene TRBV5-4 combines with J gene TRBJ2-7; possibly TRBD1 for D (5 bases). Trimming pared 4 bases from V and 0 bases from J, leaving 11 bases between. The length of the CDR3 is 14 residues. Looked up from germline, CDR1 is SGHNT and CDR2 is YYREEE (reference sequence).

The V call is TRBV9, the J call TRBJ2-1, with 8 bases fitting TRBD1. The V and J ends lost 7 bases and 0 bases, in that order; junction bases with no gene match: 6. CDR3 length equals 15 residues. Germline V lookup: CDR1 SGDLS, CDR2 YYNGEE. The CDR3, as DNA: TGTGCCAGCGCAGGGGGCGGCCGCTCCTACAATGAGCAGTTCTTC. The encoded protein is CASAGGGRSYNEQFF. The full variable domain, its missing parts supplied by reference TRBV9 and TRBJ2-1, is DSGVTQTPKHLITATGQRVTLRCSPRSGDLSVYWYQQSLDQGLQFLIQYYNGEERAKGNILERFSAQQFPDLHSELNLSSLELGDSALYFCASAGGGRSYNEQFFGPGTRLTVL.

This rearrangement joins TRBV28 to TRBJ1-2, with D tentatively TRBD1 (5 bases). Germline V lookup: CDR1 MDHEN, CDR2 SYDVKM. The CDR3 has 15 amino acids. Trimming left V 2 bases short and J 0 bases short, with 10 bases between. For the CDR3, the DNA is TGTGCCAGCAGTTTAGGGGCGCCCCCTAACTATGGCTACACCTTC. This sequence encodes CASSLGAPPNYGYTF.

The chain links TRBV6-1 to TRBJ2-3, with D perhaps TRBD1 (5 bases). Germline V CDR1 and CDR2: MNHNS, SASEGT. V dropped 2 bases and J dropped 6 bases, with 12 bases sitting between them. CDR3 size: 14 residues. CDR3 residues: CASSEQGQADTQYF. The CDR3 DNA follows: TGTGCCAGCAGTGAACAGGGTCAGGCGGATACGCAGTATTTT.

The chain employs TRBV28 and TRBJ2-7; D gene ambiguous. V was pared by 2 bases and J by 2 bases, with 7 bases between. The V gene's germline CDR1 is MDHEN and CDR2 SYDVKM. The CDR3 sequence is 13 residues long. The DNA of the CDR3 is TGTGCCAGCAGTTTAGCAGCGACCTACGAGCAGTACTTC. It codes for CASSLAATYEQYF.

This chain uses TRBV30 with TRBJ2-1; a possible D gene is TRBD2 (6 bases). Trimming cost V 5 bases and J 4 bases, with 18 bases left between them. There are 15 residues in the CDR3. Germline CDR1 GTSNPN, CDR2 SVGIG (reference sequence). The CDR3 reads CAWEGGAAGYNEQFF. The CDR3 coding sequence is TGTGCCTGGGAAGGCGGAGCCGCGGGGTACAATGAGCAGTTCTTC.

The CDR3 DNA sequence: TGTGCCAGCAGCTTTCCGGGACTAGCGGGGGGGCGTGAGCAGTTCTTC. Protein sequence: CASSFPGLAGGREQFF. The rearrangement uses TRBV7-2 and TRBJ2-1, with 16 positions matching TRBD2. This CDR3 is built from 16 residues. Germline V gene data show CDR1 as SGHTA and CDR2 as FQGNSA. Losses at the gene ends were 3 bases for V and 9 bases for J; bases not matched to a gene: 5. The variable domain in full, completed from reference TRBV7-2 and TRBJ2-1, reads GAGVSQSPSNKVTEKGKDVELRCDPISGHTALYWYRQSLGQGLEFLIYFQGNSAPDKSGLPSDRFSAERTGGSVSTLTIQRTQQEDSAVYLCASSFPGLAGGREQFFGPGTRLTVL.

The chain carries TRBV9 and TRBJ2-4, with TRBD1 as a possible D gene (6 bases). V was cut by 3 bases and J by 6 bases, with 13 bases left in between. Germline CDR1 is SGDLS and CDR2 is YYNGEE. CDR3 length equals 14 residues. This chain's CDR3 is CASSEQGRANIQYF. The CDR3, as DNA: TGTGCCAGCAGCGAACAGGGTAGGGCAAACATTCAGTACTTC.

This clone was observed a few times. V and J are TRBV27 and TRBJ2-2, with 7 positions matching TRBD1. Unmatched junction bases numbered 8, after V lost 3 bases and J lost 4 bases. From germline, CDR1 is MNHEY and CDR2 SMNVEV (reference sequence). The CDR3 sequence is 16 residues long. The CDR3 bases are TGTGCCAGCAGTTTCTACAGGGGCAGTGGCACCGGGGAGCTGTTTTTT. Protein product: CASSFYRGSGTGELFF.

The rearrangement joins TRBV30 to TRBJ2-5; 8 positions agree with TRBD2. Germline V gene sequence: CDR1 GTSNPN, CDR2 SVGIG (reference sequence). The CDR3 sequence is 13 residues long. Losses at the gene ends were 5 bases for V and 1 base for J; bases not matched to a gene: 3. In nucleotides, the CDR3 is TGTGCCTGGTTAGCGGGATCCCAAGAGACCCAGTACTTC. Translating it yields CAWLAGSQETQYF.

This clone was counted once. This rearrangement joins TRBV27 to TRBJ2-1; 7 nucleotides align to TRBD2. In germline, CDR1 is MNHEY, CDR2 SMNVEV (reference sequence). CDR3 length equals 16 residues. The trim removed 6 bases at V and 0 bases at J, leaving 8 bases unmatched. The CDR3 DNA reads TGTGCCAGCAGCCTGAGCGGGATTCGCTCCTACAATGAGCAGTTCTTC. Encoded protein: CASSLSGIRSYNEQFF.

The chain links TRBV5-4 to TRBJ2-3; TRBD2 agrees at 8 bases. The J segment lost 0 bases and the V segment lost 4 bases, leaving 10 bases of the junction unmatched. Germline loops: CDR1 SGHNT, CDR2 YYREEE (reference sequence). The CDR3 length is 17 residues. The CDR3 nucleotides are TGTGCCAGCAGCGTTGAAACTATAGCGGGGAGCACAGATACGCAGTATTTT. Translated, it gives CASSVETIAGSTDTQYF.

Only a few counts were recorded for this clone. This sequence joins TRBV20-1 and TRBJ2-7; 7 nucleotides line up with TRBD1. J lost 9 bases, V lost 6 bases, and 8 bases had no gene match. This CDR3 spans 11 amino acids. Germline CDR1 reads DFQATT; CDR2 reads SNEGSKA (reference sequence). CDR3 in amino acids: CSAGTVIGQYF. As DNA, the CDR3 is TGCAGTGCCGGGACAGTTATTGGGCAGTACTTC.

The CDR3 here is CASSLKRNDLPDTQYF. The CDR3 DNA reads as TGCGCCAGCAGCTTGAAGCGAAACGACCTCCCAGATACGCAGTATTTT. The V call is TRBV5-1, the J call TRBJ2-3, with no clear D. V shed 1 base and J shed 4 bases, with 16 bases lying between them. Germline-derived CDR1 and CDR2 are SGHRS and YFSETQ. This CDR3 has 16 residues.

The CDR3 nucleotides are TGTGCCAGCAGTTCCAGGGGGACAGGGAGGCTTCAGCCCCAGCATTTT. Its protein product is CASSSRGTGRLQPQHF. The chain employs TRBV6-5 and TRBJ1-5, with TRBD1 matching over 9 bases. Germline CDR1 is MNHEY and CDR2 is SVGAGI. V was pared by 4 bases and J by 6 bases, with 10 bases of the junction left unmatched. This CDR3 comprises 16 residues.

This chain joins TRBV27 and TRBJ2-1; D possibly corresponds to TRBD1 (5 bases). Trimming removed 1 base from V and 7 bases from J, with 8 bases in between. The CDR3 consists of 13 residues. Germline V gives CDR1 MNHEY, CDR2 SMNVEV (reference sequence). The CDR3 bases are TGTGCCAGCAGTTTATATTCAGGGAATGAGCAGTTCTTC. Its protein product is CASSLYSGNEQFF.

This chain uses TRBV28 with TRBJ2-1, with 8 positions matching TRBD2. The CDR3 sequence is 15 residues long. In germline, CDR1 is MDHEN, CDR2 SYDVKM. J was trimmed by 13 bases and V by 3 bases; bases with no gene match: 14. The CDR3 here is CASSFGSSGGLRQFF. In DNA, the CDR3 is TGTGCCAGCAGTTTCGGTTCCAGCGGGGGACTCAGACAGTTCTTC.

This chain links TRBV18 with TRBJ1-1; weak D call: TRBD1 (6 bases). The CDR3 contains 17 residues. Germline V lookup: CDR1 KGHSH, CDR2 LQKENI. The germline V and J ends were trimmed by 1 base and 0 bases, with 15 bases remaining between them. CDR3 in DNA: TGTGCCAGCTCACCACAGGAAGGCAGGGGACTGAACACTGAAGCTTTCTTT. This sequence encodes CASSPQEGRGLNTEAFF.

The chain couples TRBV19 to TRBJ1-6, with 7 nucleotides matching TRBD1. CDR3 length: 16 residues. V was pared by 6 bases and J by 10 bases, with 15 bases of the junction left unmatched. CDR1 and CDR2 from the germline V gene are LNHDA and SQIVND (reference sequence). The CDR3 bases are TGTGCCAGTAGCTTAAGGGGGCTGGAGGTTAACTCACCCCTCCACTTT. This encodes CASSLRGLEVNSPLHF.

V is TRBV6-4 and J is TRBJ1-2; perhaps TRBD1 as D (6 bases). The CDR3 has 12 amino acids. Germline V lookup: CDR1 MRHNA, CDR2 SNTAGT. With 4 bases removed from V and 7 bases from J, the gap between germline ends came to 10 bases. The CDR3 loop is CASSVGTSGYTF. In DNA, the CDR3 is TGTGCCAGCAGTGTGGGGACAAGTGGCTACACCTTC.

The rearrangement links TRBV7-2 to TRBJ1-6; 10 bases agree with TRBD1. The CDR3 totals 17 residues. Germline V gene data show CDR1 as SGHTA and CDR2 as FQGNSA. Losses at the gene ends were 1 base for V and 10 bases for J; bases not matched to a gene: 10. CDR3: CASSLEGQGPWGSPLHF. In DNA, the CDR3 is TGTGCCAGCAGCTTAGAGGGACAGGGGCCCTGGGGGTCACCCCTCCACTTT.

The CDR3 DNA follows: TGTGCCAGCAGTGATTACAGGGCGAGCTCCTATAATTCACCCCTCCACTTT. It encodes CASSDYRASSYNSPLHF. V and J are TRBV6-4 and TRBJ1-6, with TRBD1 as a possible D gene (6 bases). CDR1 is MRHNA and CDR2 is SNTAGT in the germline V gene. The CDR3 runs 17 residues. Trimming cost V 3 bases and J 0 bases, with 12 bases left between them.

The V and J genes are TRBV9 and TRBJ2-5, with 8 bases matching TRBD1. Trimming at V came to 0 bases and at J to 3 bases, leaving 4 bases not matched to a gene. Germline-derived CDR1 and CDR2 are SGDLS and YYNGEE. CDR3 length: 15 residues. The CDR3 DNA reads TGTGCCAGCAGCGTAGCGGGACAGGCGAAAGAGACCCAGTACTTC. Amino acids: CASSVAGQAKETQYF.

This clone was seen more than once but under ten times. The chain is built from TRBV6-1 and TRBJ1-2; the match to TRBD1 covers 9 bases. Germline values: CDR1 MNHNS, CDR2 SASEGT. The CDR3 is 14 residues long. The V gene end was trimmed by 11 bases and the J gene end by 8 bases; junction bases not matched to a gene: 15. The CDR3 sequence: CAGLEGQGQRGYTF. The DNA of the CDR3 is TGTGCCGGCCTCGAGGGACAGGGACAGCGGGGCTACACCTTC.

This clone was found a few times. The rearrangement uses TRBV6-5 and TRBJ1-2; 8 nucleotides agree with TRBD1. Germline V gene sequence: CDR1 MNHEY, CDR2 SVGAGI. The CDR3 length is 12 residues. The CDR3 DNA is TGTGCAACTCGACAGGGGAAGTATGGCTACACCTTC. The encoded protein is CATRQGKYGYTF.